What follows is one TCR beta chain and its context. The protocol was immunoSEQ multiplex PCR, while the TCRdb copy is restricted to in-frame clones and leaves out a portion. This sample has about 140,000 clones; about three quarters occur once, and the top ten carry 9% to 10%. The data were obtained in a study of blood T cell repertoires in COVID-19. Across the study: Samples representing acute and convalescent COVID-19 were sourced from the United States, Italy and Spain.

V lost 2 bases to trimming and J lost 3 bases, with 10 bases between them. Germline CDR1 KGHSH, CDR2 LQKENI. The CDR3 is 14 amino acids. This sequence joins TRBV18 and TRBJ1-1, with D hard to call. The sequence came from a woman between 50 and 59 years old with active or convalescent COVID-19. The sample comprised peripheral blood. The CDR3 coding sequence is TGTGCCAGCTCACCAAACAGCGGGGACACTGAAGCTTTCTTT. Protein: CASSPNSGDTEAFF.